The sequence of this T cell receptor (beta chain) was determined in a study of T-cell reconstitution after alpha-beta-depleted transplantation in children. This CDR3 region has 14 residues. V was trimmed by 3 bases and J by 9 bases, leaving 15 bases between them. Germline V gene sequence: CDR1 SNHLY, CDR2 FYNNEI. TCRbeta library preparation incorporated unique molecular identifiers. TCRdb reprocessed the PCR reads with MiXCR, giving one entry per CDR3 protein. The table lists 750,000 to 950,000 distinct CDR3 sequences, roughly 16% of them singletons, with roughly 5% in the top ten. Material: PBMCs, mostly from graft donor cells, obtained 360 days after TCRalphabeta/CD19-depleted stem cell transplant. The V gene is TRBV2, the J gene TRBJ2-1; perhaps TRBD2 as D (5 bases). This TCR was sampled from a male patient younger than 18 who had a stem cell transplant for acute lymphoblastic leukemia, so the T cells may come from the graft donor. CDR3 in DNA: TGTGCCAGCAGTGATTTTTTTAGCGACGGTGAGCAGTTCTTC. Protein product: CASSDFFSDGEQFF.